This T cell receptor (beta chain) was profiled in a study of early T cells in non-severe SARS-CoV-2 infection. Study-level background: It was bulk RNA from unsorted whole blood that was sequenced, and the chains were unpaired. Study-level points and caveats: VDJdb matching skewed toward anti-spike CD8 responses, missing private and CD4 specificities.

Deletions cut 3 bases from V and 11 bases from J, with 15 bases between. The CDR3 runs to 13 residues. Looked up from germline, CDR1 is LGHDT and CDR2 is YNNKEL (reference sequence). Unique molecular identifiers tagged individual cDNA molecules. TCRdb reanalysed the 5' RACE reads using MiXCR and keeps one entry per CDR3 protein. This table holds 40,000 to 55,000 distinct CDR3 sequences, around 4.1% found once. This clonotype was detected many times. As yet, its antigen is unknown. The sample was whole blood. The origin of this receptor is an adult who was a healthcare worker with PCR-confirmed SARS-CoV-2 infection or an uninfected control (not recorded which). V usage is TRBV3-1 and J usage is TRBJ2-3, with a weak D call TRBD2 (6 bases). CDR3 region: CASSQLSGSEQYF. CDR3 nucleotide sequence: TGTGCCAGCAGCCAGCTCAGCGGGTCGGAGCAGTATTTT.